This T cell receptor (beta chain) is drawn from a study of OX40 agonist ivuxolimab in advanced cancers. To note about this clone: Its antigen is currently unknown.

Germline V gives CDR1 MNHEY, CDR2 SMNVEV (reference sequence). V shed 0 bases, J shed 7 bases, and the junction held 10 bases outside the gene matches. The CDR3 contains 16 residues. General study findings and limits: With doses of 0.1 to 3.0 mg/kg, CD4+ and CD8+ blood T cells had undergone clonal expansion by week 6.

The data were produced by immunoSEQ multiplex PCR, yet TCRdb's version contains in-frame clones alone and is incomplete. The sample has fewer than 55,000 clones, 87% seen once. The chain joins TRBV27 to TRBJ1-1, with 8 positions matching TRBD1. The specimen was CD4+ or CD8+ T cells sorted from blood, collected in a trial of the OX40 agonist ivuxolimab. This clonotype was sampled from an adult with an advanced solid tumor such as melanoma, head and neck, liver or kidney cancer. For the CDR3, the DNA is TGTGCCAGCAGTTTATCAGGGACAGGCCGCTCGGTTGAAGCTTTCTTT. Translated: CASSLSGTGRSVEAFF.